This entry is about one TCR beta chain. No antigen is known for it. Germline V gene data show CDR1 as SQVTM and CDR2 as ANQGSEA. The V end was cut by 6 bases, the J end by 5 bases, with 13 bases between. CDR3 size: 13 residues. The assay was run at deep level. About 200 ng DNA, 30,000 to 35,000 T cell genomes, went into each sorted-subset replicate PCR. Assay used: immunoSEQ multiplex PCR; TCRdb lists only in-frame clones, some missing. The sample lists about 1.1 million clones; more than 75% were seen once. This entry comes from a study of shared clonotypes between healthy human individuals. Broader study findings: Among the subsets, naive ones generally showed larger estimated richness than memory ones.

CD4+ cells underwent separation, giving CD45RA+ naive and CD45RA-negative memory subsets. This sequence originates from a man younger than 35 in good health. Some clones in this sample may be carry-over from other donors' samples. The chain links TRBV29-1 to TRBJ2-2; D call uncertain. Sequencing was performed on memory CD4+ T cells from PBMCs. Noted subset: CD45RA-negative fraction. CDR3 DNA: TGCAGCGTCCCTCTCCCACCGACCGGGGAGCTGTTTTTT. It specifies CSVPLPPTGELFF.